The 21 T cell receptor beta chains given below trace back to one sample, sequenced in a study of T cell responses to AZD1222 COVID-19 vaccine. The assay was immunoSEQ multiplex PCR, and TCRdb's table has in-frame clones only and misses some. The sample lists around 190,000 clones, about 92% occurring once. The sample here was peripheral blood, taken on day 0 of AZD1222 vaccination. These TCRs come from an adult in good health.

V and J are TRBV5-1 and TRBJ1-6; D is ambiguous. CDR1 is SGHRS, CDR2 YFSETQ, per germline. CDR3 length: 14 amino acids. V was pared by 0 bases and J by 7 bases, with 8 bases between. CDR3 region: CASSLGGLNSPLHF. DNA for the CDR3: TGCGCCAGCAGCTTGGGGGGATTGAATTCACCCCTCCACTTT.

CDR3 protein: CASSFLHEQYF. The CDR3 coding sequence is TGTGCCAGCAGCTTCCTCCACGAGCAGTACTTC. The rearrangement uses TRBV13 and TRBJ2-7; D remains unclear. The CDR3 is 11 residues long. V lost 3 bases and J lost 5, with 5 bases in between. Germline V gene sequence: CDR1 PRHDT, CDR2 FYEKMQ (reference sequence).

This clone has a handful of counts. The chain carries TRBV29-1 and TRBJ1-3; D perhaps matches TRBD1 (5 bases). Germline values: CDR1 SQVTM, CDR2 ANQGSEA. V was shortened by 7 bases and J by 0 bases, with 13 bases between the two germline ends. The CDR3 sequence is 14 residues long. Written as DNA, the CDR3 is TGCAGCGGACTAACAGGAAACTCTGGAAACACCATATATTTT. Translating gives CSGLTGNSGNTIYF.

This clone was observed a handful of times. The chain has TRBV7-8 and TRBJ2-5; D unclear. Germline CDR1 and CDR2: SGHVS and FQNEAQ. The CDR3 length is 16 residues. V was shortened by 4 bases and J by 3 bases, with 18 bases between the two germline ends. The CDR3 spells CASSYNSGYREETQYF. The CDR3 nucleotides are TGTGCCAGCAGCTACAATTCTGGTTATAGGGAAGAGACCCAGTACTTC. Together with reference TRBV7-8 and TRBJ2-5, the CDR3 gives the full variable domain: GAGVSQSPRYKVAKRGQDVALRCDPISGHVSLFWYQQALGQGPEFLTYFQNEAQLDKSGLPSDRFFAERPEGSVSTLKIQRTQQEDSAVYLCASSYNSGYREETQYFGPGTRLLVL.

As regards this clone: Because it lacks the conserved phenylalanine or tryptophan at the end, this CDR3 is likely a read error. This chain joins TRBV23-1 and TRBJ1-2; D gene unclear. TRBV23-1 is an ORF, and what it does is uncertain. V gave up 2 bases and J gave up 6 bases, with 10 bases separating them. The CDR3 extends over 13 amino acids. The DNA for the CDR3 is TGCGCCAGCAGTCAAAAGGACGGGAATGGCTACACCCTC. Residues: CASSQKDGNGYTL.

This clone was seen a handful of times. The chain joins TRBV19 to TRBJ1-1, with D perhaps matching TRBD1 (6 bases). Germline V gives CDR1 LNHDA, CDR2 SQIVND (reference sequence). The CDR3 runs to 13 residues. Trimming took off 2 bases at V and 3 bases at J, with 7 bases between the two ends. In DNA form, the CDR3 reads TGTGCCAGTAGTATACACAGGGACACTGAAGCTTTCTTT. Protein: CASSIHRDTEAFF. Drawing the rest from reference TRBV19 and TRBJ1-1, the complete variable domain is DGGITQSPKYLFRKEGQNVTLSCEQNLNHDAMYWYRQDPGQGLRLIYYSQIVNDFQKGDIAEGYSVSREKKESFPLTVTSAQKNPTAFYLCASSIHRDTEAFFGQGTRLTVV.

The chain is built from TRBV19 and TRBJ1-2; D remains unclear. V shed 3 bases and J shed 6 bases, with 11 bases lying between them. This CDR3 is built from 13 residues. Germline V lookup: CDR1 LNHDA, CDR2 SQIVND (reference sequence). The CDR3 sequence is CASSIASRNGYTF. In nucleotides, the CDR3 is TGTGCCAGTAGTATTGCTTCCCGCAATGGCTACACCTTC.

This chain uses TRBV6-5 with TRBJ1-2; D is uncertain. V lost 2 bases and J lost 5, with 12 bases in between. The CDR3 runs 14 residues. Germline V lookup: CDR1 MNHEY, CDR2 SVGAGI. CDR3 sequence reads: CASSYGQPGYGYTF. The CDR3, as DNA: TGTGCCAGCAGTTACGGCCAGCCCGGGTATGGCTACACCTTC.

The gene calls are TRBV14 and TRBJ1-1; 8 positions agree with TRBD1. CDR1 and CDR2 (germline): SGHDN, FVKESK. Trimming at V came to 4 bases and at J to 5 bases, leaving 3 bases not matched to a gene. This CDR3 has 13 amino acids. In nucleotides, the CDR3 is TGTGCCAGCAGCCGACAGGGGAAGACTGAAGCTTTCTTT. Translated, it gives CASSRQGKTEAFF.

The chain links TRBV10-3 to TRBJ2-1; D remains unclear. Germline V gene data show CDR1 as ENHRY and CDR2 as SYGVKD. Trimming took 6 bases from V and 5 from J, leaving 20 bases between them. This CDR3 contains 16 residues. The DNA of the CDR3 is TGTGCCATCAGGATAAATCCTTCACCCCCCCACAATGAGCAGTTCTTC. It translates to CAIRINPSPPHNEQFF.

This chain uses TRBV28 with TRBJ1-5; possibly TRBD1 for D (6 bases). V dropped 6 bases and J dropped 2 bases, with 8 bases sitting between them. This CDR3 is built from 13 residues. Germline loops: CDR1 MDHEN, CDR2 SYDVKM. The CDR3 sequence: CASREGGNQPQHF. The CDR3 DNA sequence: TGTGCCAGCAGGGAGGGGGGCAATCAGCCCCAGCATTTT.

The chain joins TRBV15 to TRBJ2-1; TRBD1 aligns across 8 bases. Germline trimming cut 9 bases from V and 0 bases from J; bases unmatched to any gene: 7. Germline CDR1 is LNHNV and CDR2 is YYDKDF (reference sequence). The CDR3 length is 15 residues. CDR3 protein: CATDSTGGSYNEQFF. The CDR3, as DNA: TGTGCCACAGACAGCACAGGGGGCTCCTACAATGAGCAGTTCTTC.

This clone was seen a few times. Other DNA sequences in this sample translate to the same CDR3. The chain uses TRBV7-9 and TRBJ2-7; no clear D gene. Trimming removed 1 base from V and 4 bases from J, with 5 bases in between. This CDR3 is 12 amino acids long. Germline V lookup: CDR1 SEHNR, CDR2 FQNEAQ (reference sequence). In DNA, the CDR3 is TGTGCCAGCAGCTTAGTAGGATACGAGCAGTACTTC. Encoded protein: CASSLVGYEQYF.

This CDR3 reads CASSFPSNRVTEAFF. The CDR3 nucleotides read TGCGCCAGCAGCTTTCCATCCAACAGGGTCACTGAAGCTTTCTTT. The chain uses TRBV5-1 and TRBJ1-1; D possibly corresponds to TRBD1 (6 bases). There are 15 residues in the CDR3. Trimming took 2 bases from V and 4 from J, leaving 15 bases between them. CDR1 and CDR2 (germline): SGHRS, YFSETQ.

The chain couples TRBV7-2 to TRBJ2-1, with 7 bases lining up with TRBD2. V trimming: 1 base; J trimming: 3 bases; junction bases outside the gene matches: 9. This CDR3 region has 17 residues. Germline CDR1 is SGHTA and CDR2 is FQGNSA. The DNA of the CDR3 is TGTGCCAGCAGCTTAGAGGTCCGACTAGCTATCTACAATGAGCAGTTCTTC. Protein: CASSLEVRLAIYNEQFF.

This sequence joins TRBV20-1 and TRBJ2-5; D gene unclear. The CDR3 has 13 residues. CDR1 and CDR2 from the germline V gene are DFQATT and SNEGSKA (reference sequence). V lost 3 bases, J lost 5 bases, and 13 bases lay in between. The CDR3 loop is CSASPVARETQYF. DNA of the CDR3: TGCAGTGCTAGTCCTGTGGCGAGGGAGACCCAGTACTTC.

The chain links TRBV5-1 to TRBJ2-5; D is perhaps TRBD1 or TRBD2 (5 bases each). There are 14 residues in the CDR3. V lost 4 bases, J lost 9 bases, and 19 bases lay in between. Germline V lookup: CDR1 SGHRS, CDR2 YFSETQ. CDR3 amino acids: CASSPGTSRRAQYF. CDR3 DNA sequence: TGCGCCAGCAGCCCCGGGACCTCAAGGCGAGCCCAGTACTTC. Using reference TRBV5-1 and TRBJ2-5 for the parts outside the CDR3, the full variable domain is KAGVTQTPRYLIKTRGQQVTLSCSPISGHRSVSWYQQTPGQGLQFLFEYFSETQRNKGNFPGRFSGRQFSNSRSEMNVSTLELGDSALYLCASSPGTSRRAQYFGPGTRLLVL.

The chain carries TRBV7-6 and TRBJ2-1; 9 nucleotides align to TRBD2. The J segment lost 1 base and the V segment lost 4 bases, leaving 5 bases of the junction unmatched. The CDR3 extends over 16 amino acids. In germline, CDR1 is SGHVS, CDR2 FNYEAQ. DNA of the CDR3: TGTGCCAGCAGCTCCCCAGCGGGGGGTTCCTACAATGAGCAGTTCTTC. It yields the protein CASSSPAGGSYNEQFF.

The genes are TRBV14 and TRBJ2-3, with TRBD1 matching over 7 bases. There are 17 residues in the CDR3. CDR1 and CDR2 from the germline V gene are SGHDN and FVKESK. The ends lost 3 bases at V and 0 bases at J; junction bases unmatched: 9. CDR3 nucleotides: TGTGCCAGCAGCCACCCGGGACAGACTCCTAGCACAGATACGCAGTATTTT. Translating it yields CASSHPGQTPSTDTQYF.

The chain has TRBV28 and TRBJ2-2; weak D call: TRBD2 (7 bases). CDR1 and CDR2 from the germline V gene are MDHEN and SYDVKM. The CDR3 loop spans 16 amino acids. V lost 2 bases and J lost 1, with 11 bases in between. The CDR3 region has the DNA TGTGCCAGCAGTTTAGGGGGGGCTTTGAACACCGGGGAGCTGTTTTTT. Protein: CASSLGGALNTGELFF.

This chain connects TRBV7-2 to TRBJ1-2; 11 positions match TRBD1. The V gene end was trimmed by 5 bases and the J gene end by 7 bases; junction bases not matched to a gene: 9. Per germline, CDR1 SGHTA and CDR2 FQGNSA. The CDR3 extends over 15 amino acids. CDR3 sequence: CASSPRDRGFGGYTF. CDR3 bases: TGTGCCAGCAGCCCCCGGGACAGGGGGTTCGGTGGCTACACCTTC.